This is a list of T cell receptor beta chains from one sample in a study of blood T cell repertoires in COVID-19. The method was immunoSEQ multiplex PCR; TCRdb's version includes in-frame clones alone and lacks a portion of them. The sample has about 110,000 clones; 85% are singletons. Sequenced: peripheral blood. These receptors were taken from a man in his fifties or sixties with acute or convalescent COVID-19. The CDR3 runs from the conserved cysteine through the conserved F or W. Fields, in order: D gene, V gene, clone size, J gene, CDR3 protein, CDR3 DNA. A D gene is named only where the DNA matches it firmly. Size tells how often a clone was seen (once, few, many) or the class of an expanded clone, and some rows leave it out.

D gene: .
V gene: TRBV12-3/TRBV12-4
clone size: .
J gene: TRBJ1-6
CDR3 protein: CASNRQNSPLHF
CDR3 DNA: TGTGCCAGCAACAGACAGAATTCACCCCTCCACTTT

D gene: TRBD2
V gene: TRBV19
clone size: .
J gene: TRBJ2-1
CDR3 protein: CASSIISGRPYNEQFF
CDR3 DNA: TGTGCCAGTAGTATAATTAGCGGGAGGCCCTACAATGAGCAGTTCTTC

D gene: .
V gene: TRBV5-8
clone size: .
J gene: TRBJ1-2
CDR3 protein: CASSLSDRTYGYTF
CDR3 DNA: TGTGCCAGCAGCCTGTCCGACAGGACCTATGGCTACACCTTC

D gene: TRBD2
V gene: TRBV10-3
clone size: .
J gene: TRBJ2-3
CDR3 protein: CAIASQRGPADTQYF
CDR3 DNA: TGTGCCATCGCCTCTCAGCGGGGACCCGCAGATACGCAGTATTTT

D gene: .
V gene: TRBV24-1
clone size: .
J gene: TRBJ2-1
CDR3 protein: CATSDYNGDEQFF
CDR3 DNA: TGTGCCACCAGTGATTACAACGGGGATGAGCAGTTCTTC

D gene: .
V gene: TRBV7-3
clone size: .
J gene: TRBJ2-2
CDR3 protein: CASSFQGNGPGELFF
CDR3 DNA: TGTGCCAGCAGCTTCCAGGGAAACGGCCCCGGGGAGCTGTTTTTT

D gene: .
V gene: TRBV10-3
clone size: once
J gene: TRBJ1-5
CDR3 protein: CAISGGDSNQPQHF
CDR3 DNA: TGTGCCATCAGTGGGGGGGATAGCAATCAGCCCCAGCATTTT

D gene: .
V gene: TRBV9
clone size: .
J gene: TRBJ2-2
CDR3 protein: CASSVNWAGDRLELFF
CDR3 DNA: TGTGCCAGCAGCGTTAACTGGGCAGGGGACCGTTTGGAGCTGTTTTTT

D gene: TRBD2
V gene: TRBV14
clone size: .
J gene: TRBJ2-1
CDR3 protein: CASSPFSGSSYNEQFF
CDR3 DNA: TGTGCCAGCAGCCCCTTTAGCGGGAGCTCCTACAATGAGCAGTTCTTC

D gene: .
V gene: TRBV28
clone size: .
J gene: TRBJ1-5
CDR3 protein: CASRRIQGHQPQHF
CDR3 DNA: TGTGCCAGCAGGCGTATACAGGGCCATCAGCCCCAGCATTTT

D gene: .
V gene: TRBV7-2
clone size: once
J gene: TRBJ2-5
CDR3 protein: CASSQTPSVNQETQYF
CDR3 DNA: TGTGCCAGCAGCCAAACTCCTAGCGTTAACCAAGAGACCCAGTACTTC

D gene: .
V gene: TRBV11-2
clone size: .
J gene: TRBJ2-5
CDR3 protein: CASSLDWWGQGETQYF
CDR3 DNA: TGTGCCAGCAGCTTAGATTGGTGGGGGCAGGGGGAGACCCAGTACTTC

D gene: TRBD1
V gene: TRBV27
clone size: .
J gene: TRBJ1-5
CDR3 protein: CASGPDRINQPQHF
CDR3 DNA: TGTGCCAGCGGACCGGACAGGATAAACCAGCCCCAGCATTTT

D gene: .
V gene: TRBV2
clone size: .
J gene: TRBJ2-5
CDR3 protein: CASSESRYQETQYF
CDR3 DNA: TGTGCCAGCAGTGAAAGCAGGTACCAAGAGACCCAGTACTTC

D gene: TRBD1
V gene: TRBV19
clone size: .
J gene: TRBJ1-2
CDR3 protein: CATEKQGNYGYTF
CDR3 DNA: TGTGCCACAGAGAAACAGGGGAACTATGGCTACACCTTC

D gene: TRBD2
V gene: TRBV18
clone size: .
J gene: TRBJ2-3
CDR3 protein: CASSPQTSGGSTDTQYF
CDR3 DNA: TGTGCCAGCTCACCGCAAACTAGCGGGGGGAGTACAGATACGCAGTATTTT

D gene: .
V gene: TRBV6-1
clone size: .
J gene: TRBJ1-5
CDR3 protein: CASSEVDRNQPQHF
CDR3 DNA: TGTGCCAGCAGTGAGGTTGACAGAAATCAGCCCCAGCATTTT

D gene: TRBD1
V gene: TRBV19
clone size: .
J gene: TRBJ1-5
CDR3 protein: CASSMVSGGQPQHF
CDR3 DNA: TGTGCCAGTAGTATGGTTTCAGGGGGTCAGCCCCAGCATTTT

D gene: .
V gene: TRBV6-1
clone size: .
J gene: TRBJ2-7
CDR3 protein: CASSDTGTSADEQYF
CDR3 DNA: TGTGCCAGCAGTGACACCGGGACAAGCGCGGACGAGCAGTACTTC

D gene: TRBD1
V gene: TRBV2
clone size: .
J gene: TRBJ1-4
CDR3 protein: CASSRDRGANEKLFF
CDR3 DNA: TGTGCCAGCAGTCGAGACAGGGGGGCTAATGAAAAACTGTTTTTT

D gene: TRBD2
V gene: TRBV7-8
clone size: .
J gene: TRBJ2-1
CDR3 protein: CASSFSGGAHNEQFF
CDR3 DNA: TGTGCCAGCAGCTTTAGCGGGGGAGCACACAATGAGCAGTTCTTC

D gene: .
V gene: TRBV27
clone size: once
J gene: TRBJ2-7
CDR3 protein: CASSSYLPGRKNMYEQYF
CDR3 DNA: TGTGCCAGCAGTTCCTATCTCCCCGGGAGAAAAAATATGTACGAGCAGTACTTC

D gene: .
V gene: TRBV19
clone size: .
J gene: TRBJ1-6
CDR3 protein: CATTVGQPNSPLHF
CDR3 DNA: TGTGCCACCACGGTCGGACAGCCCAATTCACCCCTCCACTTT

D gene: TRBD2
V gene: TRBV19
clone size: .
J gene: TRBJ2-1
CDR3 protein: CASSKSSGATEQFF
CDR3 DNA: TGTGCCAGTAGTAAGAGTAGCGGGGCGACAGAGCAGTTCTTC

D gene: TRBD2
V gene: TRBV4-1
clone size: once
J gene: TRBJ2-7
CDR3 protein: CASSQQLAGAIHEQYF
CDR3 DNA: TGCGCCAGCAGCCAACAACTAGCGGGAGCAATCCACGAGCAGTACTTC

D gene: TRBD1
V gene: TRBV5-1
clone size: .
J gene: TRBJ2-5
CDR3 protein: CASRRPGTGTETQYF
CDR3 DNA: TGCGCCAGCAGGCGCCCCGGGACAGGGACGGAGACCCAGTACTTC

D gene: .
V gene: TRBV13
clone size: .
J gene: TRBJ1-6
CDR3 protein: CASSSGGHNSPLHF
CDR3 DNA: TGTGCCAGCAGTTCGGGTGGTCATAATTCACCCCTCCACTTT

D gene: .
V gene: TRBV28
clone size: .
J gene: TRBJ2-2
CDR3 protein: CASSQGGVSQVGGELFF
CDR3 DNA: TGTGCCAGCAGCCAGGGGGGCGTCTCCCAGGTTGGCGGGGAGCTGTTTTTT

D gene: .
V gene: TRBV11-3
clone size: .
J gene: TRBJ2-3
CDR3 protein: CASSLLRTGGRPDTQYF
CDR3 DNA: TGTGCCAGCAGCTTACTCCGAACCGGGGGGCGCCCAGATACGCAGTATTTT

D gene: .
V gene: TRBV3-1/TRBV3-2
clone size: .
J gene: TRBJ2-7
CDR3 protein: CASSRAGSSYEQYF
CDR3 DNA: TGTGCCAGCAGCCGAGCTGGGAGCTCCTACGAGCAGTACTTC

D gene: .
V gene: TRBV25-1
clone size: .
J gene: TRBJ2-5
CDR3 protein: CASSEYKSQDQETQYF
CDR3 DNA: TGTGCCAGCAGTGAATATAAGTCGCAGGACCAAGAGACCCAGTACTTC

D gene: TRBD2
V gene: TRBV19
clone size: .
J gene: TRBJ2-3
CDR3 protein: CASSIEASGSSDTQYF
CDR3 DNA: TGTGCCAGTAGTATTGAAGCTAGCGGGAGTTCAGATACGCAGTATTTT

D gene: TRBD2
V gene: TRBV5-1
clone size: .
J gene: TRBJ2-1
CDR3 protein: CASSSGLAGENEQFF
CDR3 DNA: TGCGCCAGCAGCTCGGGACTAGCGGGCGAAAATGAGCAGTTCTTC

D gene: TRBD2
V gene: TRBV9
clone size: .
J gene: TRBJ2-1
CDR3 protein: CASSRSLAGGYNEQFF
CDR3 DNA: TGTGCCAGCAGCAGATCCCTTGCGGGGGGATACAATGAGCAGTTCTTC

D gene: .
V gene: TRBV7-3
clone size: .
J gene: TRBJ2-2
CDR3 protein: CASSFHQAGNTGELFF
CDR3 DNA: TGTGCCAGCAGCTTCCATCAAGCGGGGAACACCGGGGAGCTGTTTTTT

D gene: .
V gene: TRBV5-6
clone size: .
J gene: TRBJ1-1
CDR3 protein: CASSLAIIVERTEAFF
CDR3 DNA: TGTGCCAGCAGCTTGGCTATTATAGTCGAGAGGACTGAAGCTTTCTTT

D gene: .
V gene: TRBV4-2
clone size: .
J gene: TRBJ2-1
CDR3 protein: CASSQGRNEQFF
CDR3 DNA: TGTGCCAGCAGCCAAGGTCGGAATGAGCAGTTCTTC

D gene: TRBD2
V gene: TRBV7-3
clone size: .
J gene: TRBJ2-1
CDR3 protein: CASSSSSGGSVHEQFF
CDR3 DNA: TGTGCCAGCAGCTCCTCTAGCGGGGGGTCGGTCCATGAGCAGTTCTTC

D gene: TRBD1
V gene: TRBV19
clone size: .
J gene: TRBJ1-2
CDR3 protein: CASSPGTGVYGYTF
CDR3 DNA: TGTGCCAGTAGTCCCGGGACAGGGGTCTATGGCTACACCTTC

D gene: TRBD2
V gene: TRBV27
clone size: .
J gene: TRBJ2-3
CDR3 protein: CASSYRTSGRGTDTQYF
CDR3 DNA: TGTGCCAGCAGTTACCGGACTAGCGGGAGGGGTACAGATACGCAGTATTTT

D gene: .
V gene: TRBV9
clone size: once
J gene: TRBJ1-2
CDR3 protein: CASSLQGFGYTF
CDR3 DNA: TGTGCCAGCAGTCTACAGGGTTTCGGCTACACCTTC

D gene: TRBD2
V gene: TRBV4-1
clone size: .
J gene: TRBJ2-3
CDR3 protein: CASSHLAGTTDTQYF
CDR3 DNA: TGCGCCAGCAGCCACCTAGCGGGAACCACAGATACGCAGTATTTT

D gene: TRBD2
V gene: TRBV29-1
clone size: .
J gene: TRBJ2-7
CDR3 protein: CSAGGEGSEQYF
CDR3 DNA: TGCAGCGCCGGTGGGGAGGGCTCCGAGCAGTACTTC

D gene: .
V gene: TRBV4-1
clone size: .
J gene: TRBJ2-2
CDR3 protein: CASSQDLTVAGELFF
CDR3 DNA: TGCGCCAGCAGCCAAGATCTGACTGTCGCCGGGGAGCTGTTTTTT

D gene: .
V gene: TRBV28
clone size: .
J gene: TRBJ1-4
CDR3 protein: CASSLGGFNEKLFF
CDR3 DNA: TGTGCCAGCAGTTTAGGGGGCTTCAATGAAAAACTGTTTTTT

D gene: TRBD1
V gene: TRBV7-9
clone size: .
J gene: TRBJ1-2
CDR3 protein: CASSLISGGSYGYTF
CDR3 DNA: TGTGCCAGCAGCTTAATCTCAGGGGGCTCCTATGGCTACACCTTC

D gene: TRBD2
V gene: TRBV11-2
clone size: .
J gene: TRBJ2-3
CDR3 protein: CASSVSGRGTDTQYF
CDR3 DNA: TGTGCCAGCAGCGTAAGCGGGAGGGGCACAGATACGCAGTATTTT

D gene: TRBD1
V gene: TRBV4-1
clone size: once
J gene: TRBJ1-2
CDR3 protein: CASSQGQGSVNYGYTF
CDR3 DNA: TGCGCCAGCAGCCAGGGACAGGGTTCAGTTAACTATGGCTACACCTTC

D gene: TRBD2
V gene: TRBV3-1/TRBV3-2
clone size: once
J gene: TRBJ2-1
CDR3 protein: CASSRSSGPSYNEQFF
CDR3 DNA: TGTGCCAGCAGCCGGTCTAGCGGGCCCTCCTACAATGAGCAGTTCTTC

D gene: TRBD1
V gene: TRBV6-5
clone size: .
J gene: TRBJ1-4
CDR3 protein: CASSYYYRDSEKLFF
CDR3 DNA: TGTGCCAGCAGTTATTATTACAGGGACAGCGAAAAACTGTTTTTT

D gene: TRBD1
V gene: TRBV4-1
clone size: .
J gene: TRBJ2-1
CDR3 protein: CASSLQGGYNEQFF
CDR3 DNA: TGCGCCAGCAGCCTACAGGGGGGCTACAATGAGCAGTTCTTC

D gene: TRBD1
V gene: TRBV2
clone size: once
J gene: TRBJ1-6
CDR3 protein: CASSEAGTGYSPLHF
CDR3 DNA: TGTGCCAGCAGTGAAGCGGGGACAGGGTATTCACCCCTCCACTTT

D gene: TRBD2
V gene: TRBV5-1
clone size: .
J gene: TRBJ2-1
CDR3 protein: CASSSSGSSYNEQFF
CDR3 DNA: TGCGCCAGCAGTTCTAGCGGGAGCTCCTACAATGAGCAGTTCTTC

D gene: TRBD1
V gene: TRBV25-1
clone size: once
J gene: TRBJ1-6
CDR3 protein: CASSEMTGKRHNSPLHF
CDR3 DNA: TGTGCCAGCAGTGAAATGACAGGGAAGAGGCATAATTCACCCCTCCACTTT

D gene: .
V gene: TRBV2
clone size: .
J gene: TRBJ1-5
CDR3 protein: CASSVWLNQPQHF
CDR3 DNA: TGTGCCAGCAGTGTGTGGCTTAATCAGCCCCAGCATTTT